This is a list of T cell receptor beta chains from one sample in a study of blood T cell repertoires in COVID-19. The method was immunoSEQ multiplex PCR; TCRdb's version includes in-frame clones alone and lacks a portion of them. The table has hundreds of thousands of clones, just over 85% seen once. The sequenced sample consisted of peripheral blood. The origin of the receptors is a man aged 80 or over with acute or convalescent COVID-19. CDR3s include the opening cysteine and the closing phenylalanine or tryptophan. The order of the fields is CDR3 DNA, CDR3 protein, J gene, V gene, D gene, clone size. The D gene is left open where the match is weak. Rows give clone size only sometimes, using once, few, many, or a class for an expanded clone.

DNA: TGCAGCGTTGAAAAGGGGGCGCTCGGTACTGAAGCTTTCTTT
CDR3: CSVEKGALGTEAFF
J: TRBJ1-1
V: TRBV29-1
D: TRBD1
size: .

DNA: TGTGCCAGCAGCCCTAATCTAGGACAGGGCTACACCTTC
CDR3: CASSPNLGQGYTF
J: TRBJ1-2
V: TRBV5-4
D: .
size: .

DNA: TGTGCCAGCAGTTTATGGGACACGAACTATGGCTACACCTTC
CDR3: CASSLWDTNYGYTF
J: TRBJ1-2
V: TRBV28
D: .
size: .

DNA: TGTGCCAGCAGCCAAGAGGCCTCGTTTTATGGCTACACCTTC
CDR3: CASSQEASFYGYTF
J: TRBJ1-2
V: TRBV3-1/TRBV3-2
D: .
size: .

DNA: TGTGCCAGCAGCCCGACTAGGTGGGAGACCCAGTACTTC
CDR3: CASSPTRWETQYF
J: TRBJ2-5
V: TRBV21-1
D: .
size: .

DNA: TGTGCCAGCTCACCTATAGGGGAACGCTCTGGGGCCAACGTCCTGACTTTC
CDR3: CASSPIGERSGANVLTF
J: TRBJ2-6
V: TRBV18
D: .
size: .

DNA: TGTGCCAGTAGTACTTGGACAGGTACCAACTATGGCTACACCTTC
CDR3: CASSTWTGTNYGYTF
J: TRBJ1-2
V: TRBV19
D: TRBD1
size: .

DNA: TGTGCCAGCAGCTCGGGGACTAGCGGGAACACAGATACGCAGTATTTT
CDR3: CASSSGTSGNTDTQYF
J: TRBJ2-3
V: TRBV7-9
D: TRBD2
size: .

DNA: TGTGCCAGCAGTTTACCTGCAAAGGGGACAGATACGCAGTATTTT
CDR3: CASSLPAKGTDTQYF
J: TRBJ2-3
V: TRBV28
D: .
size: .

DNA: TGTGCCAGCAGCCAAGTGGGGGCGGTTGCAACTAATGAAAAACTGTTTTTT
CDR3: CASSQVGAVATNEKLFF
J: TRBJ1-4
V: TRBV4-2
D: .
size: .

DNA: TGTGCCAGCAGTTTGGCCAGGGGCAATGAGCAGTTCTTC
CDR3: CASSLARGNEQFF
J: TRBJ2-1
V: TRBV27
D: .
size: .

DNA: TGCGCCAGCAGCTCAGCCGGGACTCCGAACACCGGGGAGCTGTTTTTT
CDR3: CASSSAGTPNTGELFF
J: TRBJ2-2
V: TRBV5-1
D: .
size: once

DNA: TGCGCCAGCAGCTTCCGAAGTTCTACGAGCACAGATACGCAGTATTTT
CDR3: CASSFRSSTSTDTQYF
J: TRBJ2-3
V: TRBV5-1
D: .
size: .

DNA: TGTGCCAGCAGTGTACTAACAGGGGGCGAGCAGTACTTC
CDR3: CASSVLTGGEQYF
J: TRBJ2-7
V: TRBV12-3/TRBV12-4
D: TRBD1
size: .

DNA: TGTGCCAGCAGTTACGCAACAGGAGAACTCAATCAGCCCCAGCATTTT
CDR3: CASSYATGELNQPQHF
J: TRBJ1-5
V: TRBV6-6
D: .
size: .

DNA: TGTGCCAGCAGCCAAGAGGCGACAGGGTCCTCCTATGGCTACACCTTC
CDR3: CASSQEATGSSYGYTF
J: TRBJ1-2
V: TRBV3-1/TRBV3-2
D: TRBD1
size: once

DNA: TGCAGCGTTGCCAAACACACACAGGGAGGGAGCTCTGGGGCCAACGTCCTGACTTTC
CDR3: CSVAKHTQGGSSGANVLTF
J: TRBJ2-6
V: TRBV29-1
D: .
size: .